This TCR beta chain was documented in a study of blood T cells in healthy people across ages (dated by TCRdb to 2013 to 2016). Context from the whole study: In model experiments, roughly one uniquely barcoded TCR beta cDNA molecule per two T cells was captured by template switching. Using the same blood draw, the study looked at two additional independent replicas of 1 million unique cDNA reads for two donors, one aged 18 to 29 and the other aged 80 or older. To track age-related changes in TCR beta repertoire diversity, the study relied on deep sequencing normalized with unique cDNA molecular identifiers. To avoid experimental bias, donors of different ages were randomly spread across the sequencing lanes. The donors were split into four age groups: young (average around 15 years), middle-aged (39), aged (over 55) and long-lived (approximately 89). The research as a whole found: The long-lived group showed more naive CD4+ T cells, fewer expanded clones and increased TCR diversity than the aged group, suggesting age selection. Estimates of total diversity from one million sequenced T cells were regarded as lower bounds and underestimates. Observed TCR beta diversity correlated strongly with the percentage of naive T cells measured by flow cytometry. As age increased, observed TCR beta diversity per million T cells dropped in a roughly linear way, and a significant reduction was already evident by age around 41. The CMV infection status of donors was not known, potentially confounding age-related changes in expanded clonotypes. Conclusive comparison of naive and antigen-experienced compartments was prevented by the profiling of bulk unsorted PBMCs.

This clonotype came up a few times. The antigen it recognizes is unknown. Per-nucleotide qualities are absent, and no much larger clonotype sits a single base away. The 39 donors, aged roughly 6 to 90 years, were systemically healthy Caucasian individuals from Russia. Approximately 9 milliliters of peripheral blood were collected from each donor into EDTA-treated Vacutainer tubes. Ficoll-Paque density-gradient centrifugation was used to isolate PBMCs, with at least 6.5 million obtained per sample. Total RNA, at least 6 micrograms per sample, was extracted from PBMCs with Trizol reagent. For every donor, an aliquot of PBMCs went through flow cytometry to measure the percentages of naive CD45RAhigh/CD27high T cells. Libraries were prepared through 5' RACE. The data were produced on an Illumina HiSeq 2500. The second PCR ran for about 7 to 11 cycles and used a J-beta primer mix along with a sample-barcoded 5' primer. A template-switch 5' adaptor carrying 12 random nucleotides introduced a unique molecular identifier onto each TCR beta cDNA molecule. Each sample yielded at least 3 million CDR3-containing paired-end reads. First-strand cDNA synthesis was performed from all RNA using the Mint cDNA synthesis kit, with priming by a TRBC-specific oligonucleotide. After uracil-DNA glycosylase treatment, a first 18-cycle PCR used universal primers M1SS and BC2_uni_R on all cDNA. Per the original workflow: For normalization, 1 million high-quality reads were randomly selected from each sample, with every read carrying a distinct molecular identifier. Reads with shared molecular identifiers were discarded instead of being binned into consensus sequences. MiTCR, set to a Q25 quality threshold and the strictest error-elimination algorithm, was used for CDR3 identification, clonotype clustering and error correction. A nonparametric unseen species model with Euler transformation was used to estimate lower-bound total TCR beta diversity. TCRdb reprocessed the public reads (quality trimming at Q25 with fastp, clone calling with MiXCR) and kept in-frame beta chains. Identical CDR3 protein sequences are pooled into one entry, listed with their most common genes and DNA. These V and J calls originate from TCRdb's pipeline instead of the authors' own analysis. The sample table contains about 1.7 million distinct CDR3 sequences; only one count was recorded for under 30% of them. In total, the top ten clones hold 7.7% of the sample.

From the germline V gene, CDR1 is SGHDT and CDR2 is YYEEEE. V lost 4 bases and J lost 10 bases, and the count of bases not matched to a germline gene is 10. Including the terminal cysteine and phenylalanine, the CDR3 comprises 15 residues. CDR3 DNA is the only sequence kept; it has 45 bases, read in frame from the first base. The source material was blood. This receptor chain uses TRBV5-6 and TRBJ2-3; 12 of the junction bases match TRBD2. This sequence originates from a young woman in good health. The CDR3: CASSPSSGGAGAQYF. The nucleotides are TGTGCCAGCAGCCCATCTAGCGGGGGGGCTGGAGCGCAGTATTTT.